Ten or more counts support the clone carrying this TCR beta chain. The antigen is not known. The CDR3 has 15 residues. The germline V gene has CDR1 SNHLY and CDR2 FYNNEI. V shed 4 bases and J shed 2 bases, with 11 bases lying between them. The data derive from a study of Graves' ophthalmopathy and Graves' hyperthyroidism. General observations from the study: Researchers report that a 13-signature model separated ophthalmopathy from stable hyperthyroidism, posting around 86% sensitivity and about 78% specificity.

Researchers took RNA transcripts and amplified TCR beta CDR3 regions from them. Second-round multiplex PCR followed a first-round RT-PCR using HTBI primers. TCRdb reanalysed the multiplex PCR reads using MiXCR and keeps one entry per CDR3 protein. The sample lists about 390,000 distinct CDR3 sequences, 15% seen once, with 5.5% to 8% in the top ten. None of the included patients had other autoimmune diseases, uncontrolled infections, pregnancy or lactation, as these led to exclusion. V is TRBV2 and J is TRBJ2-2, with D possibly matching TRBD2 (5 bases). The receptor's source is a young woman with stable Graves' hyperthyroidism. Sequencing was done on a sample of peripheral blood. The CDR3 is CASSVGIVNTGELFF. The CDR3 DNA reads TGTGCCAGCAGTGTCGGGATAGTTAACACCGGGGAGCTGTTTTTT.